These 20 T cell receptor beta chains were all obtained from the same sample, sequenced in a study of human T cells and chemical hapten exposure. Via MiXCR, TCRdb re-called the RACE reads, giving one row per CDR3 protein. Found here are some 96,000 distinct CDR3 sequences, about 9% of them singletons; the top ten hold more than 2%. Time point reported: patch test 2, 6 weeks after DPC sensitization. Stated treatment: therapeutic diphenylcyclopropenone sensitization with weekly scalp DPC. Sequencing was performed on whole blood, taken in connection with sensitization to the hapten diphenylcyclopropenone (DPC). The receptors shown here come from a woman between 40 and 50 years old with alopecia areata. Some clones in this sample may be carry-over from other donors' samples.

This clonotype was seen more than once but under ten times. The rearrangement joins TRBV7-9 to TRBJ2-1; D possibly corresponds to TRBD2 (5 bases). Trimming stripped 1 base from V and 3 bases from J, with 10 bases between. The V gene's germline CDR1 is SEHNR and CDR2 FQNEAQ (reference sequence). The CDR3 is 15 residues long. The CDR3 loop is CASSLVGGYYNEQFF. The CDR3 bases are TGTGCCAGCAGCTTAGTAGGCGGGTACTACAATGAGCAGTTCTTC.

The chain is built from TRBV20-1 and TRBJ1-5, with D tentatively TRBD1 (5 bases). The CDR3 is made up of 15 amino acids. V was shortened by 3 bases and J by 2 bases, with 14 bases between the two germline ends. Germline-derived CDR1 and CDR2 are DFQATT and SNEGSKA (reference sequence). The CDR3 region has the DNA TGCAGTGCTAGTTTATCTGGGGCGGGCAATCAGCCCCAGCATTTT. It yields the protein CSASLSGAGNQPQHF.

CDR3 sequence: CASSFVVAGGTDTQYF. The DNA for the CDR3 is TGTGCCAGCAGTTTTGTGGTAGCGGGAGGCACAGATACGCAGTATTTT. This chain uses TRBV28 with TRBJ2-3, with 9 positions matching TRBD2. The CDR3 runs 16 residues. CDR1 and CDR2 from the germline V gene are MDHEN and SYDVKM. Trimming removed 3 bases from V and 1 base from J; junction bases left unmatched: 5.

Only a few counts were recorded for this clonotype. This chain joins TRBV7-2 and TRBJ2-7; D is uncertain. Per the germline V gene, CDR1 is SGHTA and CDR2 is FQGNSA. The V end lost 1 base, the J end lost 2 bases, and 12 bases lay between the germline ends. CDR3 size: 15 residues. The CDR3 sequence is CASSLDFGPTYEQYF. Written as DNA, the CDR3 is TGTGCCAGCAGCTTAGATTTCGGGCCTACCTACGAGCAGTACTTC. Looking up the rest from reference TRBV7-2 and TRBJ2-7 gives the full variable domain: GAGVSQSPSNKVTEKGKDVELRCDPISGHTALYWYRQSLGQGLEFLIYFQGNSAPDKSGLPSDRFSAERTGGSVSTLTIQRTQQEDSAVYLCASSLDFGPTYEQYFGPGTRLTVT.

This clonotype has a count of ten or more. CDR3 in DNA: TGTGCCAGCAGCTTAACAACTAGCGGCGACTACGAGCAGTACTTC. Translated: CASSLTTSGDYEQYF. This chain links TRBV11-2 with TRBJ2-7; 8 bases match TRBD2. The length of the CDR3 is 15 residues. CDR1 is SGHAT and CDR2 is FQNNGV in the germline V gene. V dropped 2 bases and J dropped 3; count of bases not matched to a gene: 6.

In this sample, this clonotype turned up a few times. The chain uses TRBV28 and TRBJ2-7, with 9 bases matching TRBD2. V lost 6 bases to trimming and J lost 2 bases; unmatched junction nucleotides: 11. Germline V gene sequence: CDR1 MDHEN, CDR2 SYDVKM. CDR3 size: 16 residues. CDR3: CASSPPRAGGPYEQYF. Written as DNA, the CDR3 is TGTGCCAGCAGCCCCCCCCGGGCGGGAGGGCCCTACGAGCAGTACTTC.

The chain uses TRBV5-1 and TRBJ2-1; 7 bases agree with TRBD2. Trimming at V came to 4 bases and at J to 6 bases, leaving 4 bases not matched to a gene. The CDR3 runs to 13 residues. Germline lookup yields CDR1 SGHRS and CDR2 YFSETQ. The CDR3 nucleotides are TGCGCCAGCAGCAACGGGGGGTCCAATGAGCAGTTCTTC. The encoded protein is CASSNGGSNEQFF. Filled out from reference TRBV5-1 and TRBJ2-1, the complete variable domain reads KAGVTQTPRYLIKTRGQQVTLSCSPISGHRSVSWYQQTPGQGLQFLFEYFSETQRNKGNFPGRFSGRQFSNSRSEMNVSTLELGDSALYLCASSNGGSNEQFFGPGTRLTVL.

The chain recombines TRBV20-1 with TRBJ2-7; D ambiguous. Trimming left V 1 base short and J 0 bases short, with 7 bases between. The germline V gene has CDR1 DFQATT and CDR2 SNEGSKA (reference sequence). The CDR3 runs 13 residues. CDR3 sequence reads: CSARGQNSYEQYF. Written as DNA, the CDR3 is TGCAGTGCTAGAGGGCAGAACTCCTACGAGCAGTACTTC.

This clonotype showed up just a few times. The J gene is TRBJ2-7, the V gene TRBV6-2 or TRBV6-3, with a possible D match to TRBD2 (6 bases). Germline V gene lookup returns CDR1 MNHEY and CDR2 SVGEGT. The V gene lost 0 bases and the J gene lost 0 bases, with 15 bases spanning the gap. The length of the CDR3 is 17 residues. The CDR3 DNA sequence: TGTGCCAGCAGTTACTCGAGAGATGGGAGGCGCTCCTACGAGCAGTACTTC. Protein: CASSYSRDGRRSYEQYF.

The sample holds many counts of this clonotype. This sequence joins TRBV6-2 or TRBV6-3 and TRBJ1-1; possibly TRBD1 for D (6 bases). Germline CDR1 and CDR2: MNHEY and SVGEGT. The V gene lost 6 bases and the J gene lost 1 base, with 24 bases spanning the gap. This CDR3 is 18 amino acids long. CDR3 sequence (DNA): TGTGCCAGCAGCCTAACCGGGGGGGCGAGAAGAGCGAACACTGAAGCTTTCTTT. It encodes CASSLTGGARRANTEAFF.

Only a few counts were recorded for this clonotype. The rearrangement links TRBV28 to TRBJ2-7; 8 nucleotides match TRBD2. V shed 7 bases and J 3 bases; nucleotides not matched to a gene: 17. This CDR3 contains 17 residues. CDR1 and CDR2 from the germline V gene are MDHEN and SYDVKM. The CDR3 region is CASNTPGTSTTVYEQYF. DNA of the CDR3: TGTGCCAGCAACACGCCCGGGACTAGTACTACGGTCTACGAGCAGTACTTC.

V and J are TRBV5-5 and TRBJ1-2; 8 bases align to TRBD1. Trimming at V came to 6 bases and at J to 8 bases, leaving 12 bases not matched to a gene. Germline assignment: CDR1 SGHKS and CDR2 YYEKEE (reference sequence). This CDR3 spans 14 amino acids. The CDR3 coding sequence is TGTGCCAGCACCGAGGTCACGGACAGGGACGGCTACACCTTC. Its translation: CASTEVTDRDGYTF.

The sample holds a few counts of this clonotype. CDR3 coding DNA: TGTGCTAGTGGTTTGGTCTATGGGGGACCCAACCTAAACTCCTACGAGCAGTACTTC. Amino acid sequence: CASGLVYGGPNLNSYEQYF. The V and J genes are TRBV12-5 and TRBJ2-7, with D tentatively TRBD1 or TRBD2 (5 bases each). V lost 0 bases and J 0 bases, leaving 21 bases between the germline ends. The CDR3 totals 19 residues. CDR1 is LGHNT and CDR2 is FRNRAP in the germline V gene. Supplemented by reference TRBV12-5 and TRBJ2-7, the full variable domain reads DARVTQTPRHKVTEMGQEVTMRCQPILGHNTVFWYRQTMMQGLELLAYFRNRAPLDDSGMPKDRFSAEMPDATLATLKIQPSEPRDSAVYFCASGLVYGGPNLNSYEQYFGPGTRLTVT.

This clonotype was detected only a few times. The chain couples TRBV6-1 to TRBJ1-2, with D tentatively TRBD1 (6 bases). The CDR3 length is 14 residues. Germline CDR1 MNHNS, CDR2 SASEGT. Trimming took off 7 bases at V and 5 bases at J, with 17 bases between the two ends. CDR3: CASKGVGEAYGYTF. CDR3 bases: TGTGCCAGCAAGGGGGTGGGAGAGGCGTATGGCTACACCTTC.

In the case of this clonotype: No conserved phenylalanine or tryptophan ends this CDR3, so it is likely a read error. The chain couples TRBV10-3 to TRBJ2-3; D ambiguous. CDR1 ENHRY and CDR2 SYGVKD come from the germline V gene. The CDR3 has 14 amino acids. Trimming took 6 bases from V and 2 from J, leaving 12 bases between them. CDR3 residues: CAISITDSTDTQYL. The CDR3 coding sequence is TGTGCCATCAGCATCACCGACTCCACAGATACGCAGTATCTT.

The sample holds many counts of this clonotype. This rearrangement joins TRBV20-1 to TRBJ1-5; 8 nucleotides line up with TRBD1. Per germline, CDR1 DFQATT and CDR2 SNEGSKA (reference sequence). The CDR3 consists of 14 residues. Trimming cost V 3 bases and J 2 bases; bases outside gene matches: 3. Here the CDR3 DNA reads TGCAGTGCTAGGACAGGGGTCGGCAATCAGCCCCAGCATTTT. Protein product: CSARTGVGNQPQHF.

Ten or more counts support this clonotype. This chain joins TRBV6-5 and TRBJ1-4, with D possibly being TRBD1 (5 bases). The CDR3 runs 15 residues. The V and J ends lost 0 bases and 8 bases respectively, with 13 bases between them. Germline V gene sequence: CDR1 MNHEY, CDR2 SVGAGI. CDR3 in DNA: TGTGCCAGCAGTTACTCAGCGGGGGAGGGGGAAAAACTGTTTTTT. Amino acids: CASSYSAGEGEKLFF.

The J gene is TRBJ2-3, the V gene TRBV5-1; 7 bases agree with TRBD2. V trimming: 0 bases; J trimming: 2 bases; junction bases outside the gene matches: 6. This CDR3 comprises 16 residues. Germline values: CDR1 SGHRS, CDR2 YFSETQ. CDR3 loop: CASSLDGTTSTDTQYF. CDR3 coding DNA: TGCGCCAGCAGCTTGGACGGGACTACTTCCACAGATACGCAGTATTTT.

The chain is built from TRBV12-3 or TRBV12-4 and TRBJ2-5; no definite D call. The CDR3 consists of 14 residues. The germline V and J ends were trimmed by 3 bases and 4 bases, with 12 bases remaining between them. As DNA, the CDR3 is TGTGCCAGCAGTTTGGTGGCGGCCGTAGAGACCCAGTACTTC. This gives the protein CASSLVAAVETQYF.

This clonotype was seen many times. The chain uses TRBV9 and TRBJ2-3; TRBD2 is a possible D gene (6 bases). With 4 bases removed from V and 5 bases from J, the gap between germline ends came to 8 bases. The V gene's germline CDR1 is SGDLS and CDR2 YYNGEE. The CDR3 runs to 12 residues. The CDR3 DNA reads TGTGCCAGCAGCCCGGGACTAGATACGCAGTATTTT. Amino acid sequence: CASSPGLDTQYF.